These 32 T cell receptor beta chains share one sample of origin, sequenced in a study of T cell responses to AZD1222 COVID-19 vaccine. Produced via immunoSEQ multiplex PCR; TCRdb's table is partial and in-frame only. The sample holds about 120,000 clones, approximately 87% seen once. The source material was peripheral blood, sampled on day 0 of AZD1222 vaccination. The receptors here all came from an adult in good health.

The rearrangement joins TRBV18 to TRBJ1-1, with D tentatively TRBD1 (5 bases). In germline, CDR1 is KGHSH, CDR2 LQKENI. V was shortened by 2 bases and J by 6 bases, with 13 bases between the two germline ends. The CDR3 has 14 residues. CDR3 DNA sequence: TGTGCCAGCTCACCAACCGCAGGGAGTGCTGAAGCTTTCTTT. Amino acids: CASSPTAGSAEAFF. Complete variable domain (other parts from reference TRBV18 and TRBJ1-1): NAGVMQNPRHLVRRRGQEARLRCSPMKGHSHVYWYRQLPEEGLKFMVYLQKENIIDESGMPKERFSAEFPKEGPSILRIQQVVRGDSAAYFCASSPTAGSAEAFFGQGTRLTVV.

The rearrangement joins TRBV19 to TRBJ2-1; the D is unclear. This CDR3 has 16 amino acids. Germline V lookup: CDR1 LNHDA, CDR2 SQIVND (reference sequence). The V end was cut by 7 bases, the J end by 0 bases, with 16 bases between. As DNA, the CDR3 is TGTGCCAGTATGGACCCGCGAAAGAGCTCCTACAATGAGCAGTTCTTC. Amino acid sequence: CASMDPRKSSYNEQFF.

This rearrangement joins TRBV2 to TRBJ2-7; tentatively, D is TRBD2 (5 bases). Trimming shortened V by 9 bases and J by 2 bases, and 29 bases separated the two germline ends. CDR3 length: 18 residues. Germline CDR1 SNHLY, CDR2 FYNNEI. In nucleotides, the CDR3 is TGTGCCAGTGGGGTGAATAAAGTCGGGATTTTTTCTGCCTACGAGCAGTACTTC. This codes for CASGVNKVGIFSAYEQYF.

The V and J genes are TRBV30 and TRBJ1-6; no reliable D call. Germline assignment: CDR1 GTSNPN and CDR2 SVGIG (reference sequence). CDR3 length: 15 residues. The V end was cut by 2 bases, the J end by 1 base, with 9 bases between. The CDR3 DNA reads TGTGCCTGGAGTCGGACCAAGTCCTATAATTCACCCCTCCACTTT. Translating gives CAWSRTKSYNSPLHF.

The chain links TRBV7-8 to TRBJ2-7; TRBD1 matches 9 bases. Germline V gene sequence: CDR1 SGHVS, CDR2 FQNEAQ. This CDR3 comprises 13 residues. J gave up 6 bases and V 4 bases, and 4 bases lay outside the gene matches. The chain's CDR3 is CASSSGTGREQYF. The CDR3 DNA is TGTGCCAGCAGCTCCGGGACAGGGCGCGAGCAGTACTTC. Full variable domain (missing parts from reference TRBV7-8 and TRBJ2-7): GAGVSQSPRYKVAKRGQDVALRCDPISGHVSLFWYQQALGQGPEFLTYFQNEAQLDKSGLPSDRFFAERPEGSVSTLKIQRTQQEDSAVYLCASSSGTGREQYFGPGTRLTVT.

This rearrangement joins TRBV3-1 (or the pseudogene TRBV3-2) to TRBJ1-2, with D possibly being TRBD1 (6 bases). CDR1 and CDR2 from the germline V gene are LGHDT and YNNKEL (reference sequence). The germline V and J ends were trimmed by 4 bases and 6 bases, with 18 bases remaining between them. The CDR3 has 15 residues. DNA for the CDR3: TGTGCCAGCAGCCCCCGGGACAAATCTGGGGATGGCTACACCTTC. Translated, it gives CASSPRDKSGDGYTF.

The chain has TRBV28 and TRBJ2-3; 8 nucleotides agree with TRBD2. J lost 11 bases, V lost 5 bases, and 15 bases had no gene match. The V gene's germline CDR1 is MDHEN and CDR2 SYDVKM. The length of the CDR3 is 15 residues. CDR3 in DNA: TGTGCCAGCAGTGCGGGTTTAGCGGGATCCCCAGGGCAGTATTTT. This encodes CASSAGLAGSPGQYF.

The chain couples TRBV4-2 to TRBJ2-5; the D gene is possibly TRBD1 (6 bases). The germline CDR1 and CDR2 sequences are LGHNA and YNFKEQ. The CDR3 extends over 13 amino acids. V lost 1 base, J lost 6 bases, and 9 bases lay in between. CDR3 in amino acids: CASSQAQGKTQYF. DNA of the CDR3: TGTGCCAGCAGCCAAGCGCAGGGGAAGACCCAGTACTTC.

The gene calls are TRBV5-4 and TRBJ2-7; 7 bases are a match to TRBD1. From germline, CDR1 is SGHNT and CDR2 YYREEE (reference sequence). The CDR3 spans 13 residues. Germline trimming cut 2 bases from V and 2 bases from J; bases unmatched to any gene: 1. CDR3 in amino acids: CASSFDRAYEQYF. The CDR3 nucleotides are TGTGCCAGCAGCTTCGACAGGGCCTACGAGCAGTACTTC.

Of note for this clone: The junction does not match germline at one end; this may be a read error. The chain has TRBV10-3 and TRBJ2-5, with a possible D match to TRBD1 (6 bases). The CDR3 covers 13 residues. CDR1 ENHRY and CDR2 SYGVKD come from the germline V gene. CDR3 loop: CAINEGVSETQYF. The CDR3 coding sequence is TGTGCCATCAATGAGGGGGTCTCGGAGACCCAGTACTTC.

The chain has TRBV5-4 and TRBJ2-7; D unresolved. Trimming cost V 1 base and J 0 bases, with 11 bases left between them. CDR3 length: 15 amino acids. CDR1 SGHNT and CDR2 YYREEE come from the germline V gene (reference sequence). Written as DNA, the CDR3 is TGTGCCAGCAGCTTGACTGCTGGTACCTCCTACGAGCAGTACTTC. Its translation: CASSLTAGTSYEQYF.

The V gene is TRBV7-9, the J gene TRBJ2-5, with a possible D match to TRBD2 (6 bases). Trimming left V 2 bases short and J 3 bases short, with 7 bases between. The CDR3 is 13 amino acids. Germline CDR1 and CDR2: SEHNR and FQNEAQ (reference sequence). The CDR3 coding sequence is TGTGCCAGCAGCTTATGGGGGGAAGAGACCCAGTACTTC. Its protein product is CASSLWGEETQYF.

This clone is a singleton in its sample. This rearrangement joins TRBV5-1 to TRBJ2-7, with TRBD2 identical over 9 bases. Trimming removed 4 bases from V and 2 bases from J; junction bases left unmatched: 19. CDR1 and CDR2 (germline): SGHRS, YFSETQ. This CDR3 is 19 amino acids long. Here the CDR3 DNA reads TGCGCCAGCAGCCTGAGCGCCGCTGGCCCGACTAGCGGAGCCTACGAGCAGTACTTC. Its protein product is CASSLSAAGPTSGAYEQYF.

The chain recombines TRBV28 with TRBJ2-3, with a weak D call TRBD2 (5 bases). Looked up from germline, CDR1 is MDHEN and CDR2 is SYDVKM. The CDR3 contains 13 residues. V was cut by 5 bases and J by 2 bases, with 8 bases left in between. CDR3 sequence: CASSPGDTDTQYF. In nucleotides, the CDR3 is TGTGCCAGCAGTCCCGGGGACACAGATACGCAGTATTTT.

The J gene is TRBJ2-1, the V gene TRBV7-2, with a tentative D call TRBD2 (5 bases). Germline V CDR1 and CDR2: SGHTA, FQGNSA. The CDR3 consists of 15 residues. Between the trimmed V and J ends, which lost 5 bases and 0 bases, there was a span of 11 bases. The CDR3 DNA is TGTGCCAGCAGCCCACTAGTTAGCTCCTACAATGAGCAGTTCTTC. Protein: CASSPLVSSYNEQFF.

The rearrangement joins TRBV3-1 (or the pseudogene TRBV3-2) to TRBJ1-3; D not resolved. The V and J ends lost 3 bases and 0 bases respectively, with 12 bases between them. CDR3 size: 16 residues. CDR1 is LGHDT and CDR2 is YNNKEL in the germline V gene (reference sequence). CDR3 in DNA: TGTGCCAGCAGCCAGTTCCATTCTACCTCTGGAAACACCATATATTTT. Protein sequence: CASSQFHSTSGNTIYF.

V is TRBV5-1 and J is TRBJ2-7; TRBD1 is a possible D gene (6 bases). The CDR3 sequence is 15 residues long. Trimming cost V 3 bases and J 5 bases, with 18 bases left between them. CDR1 and CDR2 (germline): SGHRS, YFSETQ. CDR3 amino acids: CASSSLQTGLDEQYF. The CDR3 DNA follows: TGCGCCAGCAGCTCACTTCAGACAGGATTAGACGAGCAGTACTTC. The full variable domain, in which reference TRBV5-1 and TRBJ2-7 provide the parts outside the CDR3, is KAGVTQTPRYLIKTRGQQVTLSCSPISGHRSVSWYQQTPGQGLQFLFEYFSETQRNKGNFPGRFSGRQFSNSRSEMNVSTLELGDSALYLCASSSLQTGLDEQYFGPGTRLTVT.

This clone came up once. The chain employs TRBV7-2 and TRBJ2-7; 7 positions agree with TRBD1. The trim removed 3 bases at V and 4 bases at J, leaving 9 bases unmatched. CDR3 size: 15 residues. Germline V CDR1 and CDR2: SGHTA, FQGNSA. The CDR3 coding sequence is TGTGCCAGCAGCTTCCAGACAGGGCTGGGATACGAGCAGTACTTC. Translation: CASSFQTGLGYEQYF. Full variable domain (remainder filled in from reference TRBV7-2 and TRBJ2-7): GAGVSQSPSNKVTEKGKDVELRCDPISGHTALYWYRQSLGQGLEFLIYFQGNSAPDKSGLPSDRFSAERTGGSVSTLTIQRTQQEDSAVYLCASSFQTGLGYEQYFGPGTRLTVT.

This clone was counted once. V is TRBV6-2 or TRBV6-3 and J is TRBJ2-2; 7 bases match TRBD2. The J segment lost 1 base and the V segment lost 2 bases, leaving 4 bases of the junction unmatched. The CDR3 is made up of 16 amino acids. The germline gives CDR1 MNHEY, CDR2 SVGEGT. Here the CDR3 DNA reads TGTGCCAGCAGTTACGGATCTAGCGGGAACACCGGGGAGCTGTTTTTT. This gives the protein CASSYGSSGNTGELFF.

The chain couples TRBV20-1 to TRBJ1-2; D unclear. The CDR3 sequence is 11 residues long. The V end was cut by 6 bases, the J end by 1 base, with 6 bases between. Germline assignment: CDR1 DFQATT and CDR2 SNEGSKA (reference sequence). In nucleotides, the CDR3 is TGCAGTGCGGGGAGTAACTATGGCTACACCTTC. As protein: CSAGSNYGYTF.

V is TRBV5-4 and J is TRBJ2-6; TRBD1 aligns across 9 bases. The CDR3 consists of 17 residues. The junction had 7 bases not matched to a gene; V was cut back by 6 bases and J by 0 bases. Looked up from germline, CDR1 is SGHNT and CDR2 is YYREEE (reference sequence). The CDR3 region has the DNA TGTGCCAGCACCCTACAGGGGGCTCCCTCTGGGGCCAACGTCCTGACTTTC. Translation gives CASTLQGAPSGANVLTF.

The gene calls are TRBV9 and TRBJ1-3, with a possible D match to TRBD1 (5 bases). Between the trimmed V and J ends, which lost 9 bases and 0 bases, there was a span of 16 bases. The CDR3 has 15 amino acids. CDR1 is SGDLS, CDR2 YYNGEE, per germline. In DNA, the CDR3 is TGTGCCACCCCGGGGCGGTGTTCCTCTGGAAACACCATATATTTT. Its translation is CATPGRCSSGNTIYF.

The rearrangement links TRBV6-5 to TRBJ2-4, with TRBD1 as a possible D gene (5 bases). The length of the CDR3 is 14 residues. Looked up from germline, CDR1 is MNHEY and CDR2 is SVGAGI. V gave up 6 bases and J gave up 0 bases, with 9 bases separating them. The CDR3 DNA sequence: TGTGCCAGCAGCCCGACAGTAGCCAAAAACATTCAGTACTTC. This translates into CASSPTVAKNIQYF.

The chain links TRBV24-1 to TRBJ2-2, with 9 bases that match TRBD1. The V gene's germline CDR1 is KGHDR and CDR2 SFDVKD. V trimming: 4 bases; J trimming: 5 bases; junction bases outside the gene matches: 10. This CDR3 comprises 17 residues. CDR3 in DNA: TGTGCCACCAGTGAACCGCCCGGGACAGGGAGAACCGGGGAGCTGTTTTTT. The encoded protein is CATSEPPGTGRTGELFF.

The J gene is TRBJ2-3, the V gene TRBV5-1, with TRBD2 matching 13 bases. Germline lookup yields CDR1 SGHRS and CDR2 YFSETQ. The CDR3 totals 17 residues. V shed 0 bases and J 3 bases; nucleotides not matched to a gene: 4. CDR3 DNA: TGCGCCAGCAGCTTGGAGGGACTAGCGGGGAAAACAGATACGCAGTATTTT. It specifies CASSLEGLAGKTDTQYF.

The chain combines TRBV18 with TRBJ2-6, with 8 nucleotides matching TRBD1. The V and J ends lost 5 bases and 4 bases, in that order; junction bases with no gene match: 10. The CDR3 contains 17 residues. Germline V gene sequence: CDR1 KGHSH, CDR2 LQKENI. The DNA for the CDR3 is TGTGCCAGCTCATTGGGACAGGTCTCCCTCGGGGCCAACGTCCTGACTTTC. Encoded protein: CASSLGQVSLGANVLTF.

This clone has just one count. This chain uses TRBV5-6 with TRBJ2-3; 7 nucleotides match TRBD1. J was trimmed by 4 bases and V by 3 bases; bases with no gene match: 5. Germline assignment: CDR1 SGHDT and CDR2 YYEEEE. The CDR3 spans 14 residues. In DNA, the CDR3 is TGTGCCAGCAGCTATGACAGGGTCCCAGATACGCAGTATTTT. This codes for CASSYDRVPDTQYF.

The CDR3 here is CASSPNIAGGTYEQYF. CDR3 coding DNA: TGTGCCAGCAGCCCAAACATAGCGGGGGGAACCTACGAGCAGTACTTC. The chain links TRBV9 to TRBJ2-7; TRBD2 agrees at 10 bases. The V and J ends lost 4 bases and 2 bases, in that order; junction bases with no gene match: 9. CDR3 length: 16 amino acids. The germline gives CDR1 SGDLS, CDR2 YYNGEE.

The CDR3 protein is CSARGQMNTEAFF. The CDR3 region has the DNA TGCAGCGCCCGGGGGCAGATGAACACTGAAGCTTTCTTT. The rearrangement links TRBV29-1 to TRBJ1-1, with D perhaps matching TRBD1 (6 bases). Per the germline V gene, CDR1 is SQVTM and CDR2 is ANQGSEA. This CDR3 spans 13 amino acids. V was trimmed by 7 bases and J by 0 bases, leaving 12 bases between them.

The chain is built from TRBV5-4 and TRBJ2-2; 8 nucleotides agree with TRBD2. Germline CDR1 SGHNT, CDR2 YYREEE (reference sequence). J lost 4 bases, V lost 2 bases, and 4 bases had no gene match. This CDR3 is built from 15 residues. In DNA, the CDR3 is TGTGCCAGCAGCTTTTTTCTAGCGGGCACCGGGGAGCTGTTTTTT. Translated: CASSFFLAGTGELFF.

This chain links TRBV5-1 with TRBJ1-1; no clear D gene. CDR3 length: 12 residues. V was clipped by 0 bases and J by 7 bases, with 7 bases between them. CDR1 and CDR2 from the germline V gene are SGHRS and YFSETQ. The CDR3, as DNA: TGCGCCAGCAGCTTGGTTGCGGATGAAGCTTTCTTT. It is translated as CASSLVADEAFF.

The genes are TRBV7-2 and TRBJ2-5, with a weak D call TRBD2 (5 bases). This CDR3 is 15 amino acids long. V was shortened by 6 bases and J by 5 bases, with 19 bases between the two germline ends. The germline V gene encodes CDR1 SGHTA and CDR2 FQGNSA. CDR3 residues: CASSLRLARGETQYF. The CDR3 bases are TGTGCCAGCAGTCTACGTCTGGCTAGAGGGGAGACCCAGTACTTC.